This TCR beta chain was sequenced in a study of identical twins. Germline assignment: CDR1 SGHAT and CDR2 FQNNGV. This CDR3 has 12 residues. A universal primer site arose from template switching, and cDNA bore unique molecular identifiers. MiXCR, applied by TCRdb to the 5' RACE reads, yields one record per CDR3 protein. The profile covers 460,000 or so distinct CDR3 sequences, with about 14% appearing a single time and roughly 0.56% taken by the ten largest. A word on this clonotype: What it binds is unknown. Mismatch with germline at one junction end may stem from a read error.

Study results and caveats: Whereas memory repertoires showed no such difference, abundant cord blood beta clonotypes carried fewer insertions. Model-predicted out-of-frame TCR alpha sharing fell below observed values in monozygotic twins. Because invariant MAIT and iNKT cells could be present, zero-insertion analyses could be partly confounded.

These same data were also listed under a study on yellow fever vaccine responses in identical twins.

Source material: CD4+ T cells sorted from blood. The receptor comes from a woman under 30 in good health. The chain employs TRBV11-2 and TRBJ2-7, with D possibly TRBD2 on 5 matching bases. DNA of the CDR3: TGTGCCAGCAGCTCCGGACTGTACCAGCAAGACTTC. Translation gives CASSSGLYQQDF.